This T cell receptor (beta chain) stems from a study of CD8+CD57+ T cells in acquired aplastic anemia (dated by TCRdb to 2017 to 2018). Concerning the study at large: On average, sorted CD4+ and CD8+ cells yielded about 3 ug of extracted DNA, with a range of roughly 0.17 to 30 ug. What the authors observed across the whole study: Roughly 29 CD8+ CDR3 sequences were found to be shared between patients and controls, but these sequences appeared to be highly expressed in patients and within the immunodominant clones of the patients. CD8+ Simpson's diversity did not differ significantly between patients and healthy controls (P=0.060).

CDR1 and CDR2 are read off the germline V gene (reference sequence) as SEHNR and FQNEAQ. Taken from cysteine to phenylalanine, the CDR3 has 15 residues. Only the CDR3 region is kept as DNA, spanning 45 bases read in frame from base 1. V loses 1 base at its end and J loses 3 bases; junction bases beyond the gene matches: 2. The study deep-sequenced TCR repertoires of sorted CD4+ and CD8+ blood T cells from severe aplastic anemia patients and healthy subjects. Ficoll-Paque density gradient centrifugation was used to isolate peripheral blood mononuclear cells. Before DNA was extracted, CD4+ and CD8+ T cells were sorted using either FACS or magnetic beads. On this clonotype: This clone's antigen is unknown. No much larger clone is present one base from it, and per-base qualities are unavailable.

Genomic DNA served as template for TCR beta VDJ combination and CDR3 sequence profiling. TCR repertoire sequencing was run on an Illumina HiSeq 2000. On the authors' methods: TRBV/TRBJ rearrangement plots, CDR3 size and DJ length profiles, and Simpson's diversity index were used to assess repertoires. Whichever DNA sequence was most abundant in the deep sequencing data was defined as the immunodominant clone. CDR3 amino acid sequences were screened for sharing across subjects and were compared with published repertoires and the VDJdb database. In-frame beta chains were kept once TCRdb had trimmed the public reads at Q25 with fastp and called clones with MiXCR. Each record represents a unique CDR3 protein, reported with the most common genes and DNA among its rows. These V and J calls rely on TCRdb rather than the paper's analysis. The sample data list hundreds of thousands of distinct CDR3 sequences, and roughly three fifths of these were observed just once. In total, the top ten clones hold under 8.5% of the sample.

The chain couples TRBV7-9 to TRBJ1-2, with 10 junctional bases fitting TRBD1. The clonotype comes from a human donor with severe aplastic anemia or a healthy control (not recorded which). Sequenced input: sorted CD4+, CD8+, or CD8+CD57+ T cells (not recorded which) from PBMCs. CDR3 protein: CASSLVTGGDYGYTF. The nucleotides are TGTGCCAGCAGCTTAGTGACAGGGGGCGACTATGGCTACACCTTC.